This note documents a single TCR beta chain sequence. V was pared by 5 bases and J by 4 bases, with 8 bases of the junction left unmatched. The CDR3 covers 15 residues. Germline-derived CDR1 and CDR2 are KGHSH and LQKENI. This sample is part of a study of blood T cell repertoires in COVID-19. Assay: immunoSEQ multiplex PCR; the TCRdb copy retains only in-frame clones and omits some. The sample lists some 210,000 clones, approximately 85% occurring once. The receptor comes from an older woman with active or convalescent COVID-19. Specimen: peripheral blood. The chain links TRBV18 to TRBJ2-7, with 10 bases fitting TRBD1. CDR3 residues: CASSDPGTGVYEQYF. As DNA, the CDR3 is TGTGCCAGCTCAGATCCCGGGACAGGGGTGTACGAGCAGTACTTC. The variable domain in full, with the rest retrieved from reference TRBV18 and TRBJ2-7, is NAGVMQNPRHLVRRRGQEARLRCSPMKGHSHVYWYRQLPEEGLKFMVYLQKENIIDESGMPKERFSAEFPKEGPSILRIQQVVRGDSAAYFCASSDPGTGVYEQYFGPGTRLTVT.